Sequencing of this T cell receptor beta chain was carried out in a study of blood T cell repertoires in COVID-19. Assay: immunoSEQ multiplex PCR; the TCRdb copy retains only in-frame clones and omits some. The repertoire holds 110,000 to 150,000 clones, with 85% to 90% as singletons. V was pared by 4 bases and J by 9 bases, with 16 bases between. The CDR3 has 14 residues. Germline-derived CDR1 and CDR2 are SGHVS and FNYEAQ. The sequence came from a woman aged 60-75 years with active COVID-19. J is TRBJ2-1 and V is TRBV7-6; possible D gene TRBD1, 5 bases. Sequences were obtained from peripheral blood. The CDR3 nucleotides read TGTGCCAGCAGCTCGACAATAAGGGGTTTTGAGCAGTTCTTC. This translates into CASSSTIRGFEQFF. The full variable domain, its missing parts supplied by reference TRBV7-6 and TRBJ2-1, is GAGVSQSPRYKVTKRGQDVALRCDPISGHVSLYWYRQALGQGPEFLTYFNYEAQQDKSGLPNDRFSAERPEGSISTLTIQRTEQRDSAMYRCASSSTIRGFEQFFGPGTRLTVL.